This TCR beta chain was captured in a study of regulatory T cells in long-lasting Graves disease. Trimming cost V 6 bases and J 5 bases; bases outside gene matches: 10. Germline V gene data show CDR1 as DFQATT and CDR2 as SNEGSKA (reference sequence). The CDR3 totals 14 residues. This clonotype was found a few times. Arm-PCR of CDR3 regions and iRepertoire HTBI primers were used to build TCR beta libraries. TCRdb independently ran MiXCR on the multiplex PCR reads; one entry per CDR3 protein. In the table there are 500,000 to 700,000 distinct CDR3 sequences, 25% to 35% of which are singletons. Time point reported: persistent/refractory GD, antithyroid drugs over 5 years with positive TRAb. Generation of the TCR library employed RNA extracted from PBMCs.

The receptor was derived from a female donor with Graves disease. The genes are TRBV20-1 and TRBJ2-7; 10 bases align to TRBD2. The starting material was peripheral blood mononuclear cells (PBMCs), obtained when the disease was refractory, from a patient treated with antithyroid drugs. CDR3 in amino acids: CSATSGTPGHEQYF. Written as DNA, the CDR3 is TGCAGTGCAACTAGCGGGACCCCCGGCCACGAGCAGTACTTC.